This TCR beta chain comes out of a study of blood T cells in healthy people across ages. The second PCR ran about 6 to 12 cycles with a sample-barcoded 5' primer and J-beta primers. TCRdb processed the 5' RACE reads anew with MiXCR; each CDR3 protein has one entry. The data show some 640,000 distinct CDR3 sequences, with about 30% seen just once and around a sixth held by the top ten. Isolated per sample were at least 6 million PBMCs. Extractions gave at least 5 micrograms of total RNA per sample. Germline V gene sequence: CDR1 MGHRA, CDR2 YSYEKL. There are 14 residues in the CDR3. The chain is built from TRBV4-1 and TRBJ2-5, with TRBD1 matching 7 bases. The J call may be incorrect, as the DNA end agrees better with TRBJ2-7. The sequenced material came from blood. The receptor was isolated from a woman aged 80 or over in good health. DNA of the CDR3: TGCGCCAGCAGTCCATCCGGACAGGCCCTCGAGCAGTACTTC. Translated: CASSPSGQALEQYF.